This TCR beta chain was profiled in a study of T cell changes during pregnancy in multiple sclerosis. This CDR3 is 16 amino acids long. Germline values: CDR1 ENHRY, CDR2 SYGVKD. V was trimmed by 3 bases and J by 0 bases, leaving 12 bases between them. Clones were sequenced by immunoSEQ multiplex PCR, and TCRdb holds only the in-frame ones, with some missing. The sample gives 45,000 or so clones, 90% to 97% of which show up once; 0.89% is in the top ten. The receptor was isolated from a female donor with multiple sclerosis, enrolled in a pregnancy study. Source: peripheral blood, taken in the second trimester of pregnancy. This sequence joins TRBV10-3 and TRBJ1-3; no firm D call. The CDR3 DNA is TGTGCCATCAGTGACGGGAAGGGCCTCTCTGGAAACACCATATATTTT. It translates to CAISDGKGLSGNTIYF.